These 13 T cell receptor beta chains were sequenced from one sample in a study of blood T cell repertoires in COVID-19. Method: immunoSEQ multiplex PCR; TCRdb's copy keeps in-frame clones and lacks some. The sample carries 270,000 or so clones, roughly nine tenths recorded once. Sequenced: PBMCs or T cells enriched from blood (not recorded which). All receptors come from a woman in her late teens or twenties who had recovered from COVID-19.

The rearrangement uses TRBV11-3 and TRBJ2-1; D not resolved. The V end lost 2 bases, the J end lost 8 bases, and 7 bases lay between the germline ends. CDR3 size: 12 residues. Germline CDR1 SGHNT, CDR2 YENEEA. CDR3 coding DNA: TGTGCCAGCAGCTTAAATGGGCATGAGCAGTTCTTC. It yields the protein CASSLNGHEQFF.

This chain's CDR3 is CASSYSTPNTGELFF. CDR3 DNA: TGTGCCAGCTCATATTCGACTCCCAACACCGGGGAGCTGTTTTTT. The V call is TRBV18, the J call TRBJ2-2; D ambiguous. CDR1 is KGHSH and CDR2 is LQKENI in the germline V gene. This CDR3 region has 15 residues. Trimming pared 5 bases from V and 2 bases from J, leaving 12 bases between.

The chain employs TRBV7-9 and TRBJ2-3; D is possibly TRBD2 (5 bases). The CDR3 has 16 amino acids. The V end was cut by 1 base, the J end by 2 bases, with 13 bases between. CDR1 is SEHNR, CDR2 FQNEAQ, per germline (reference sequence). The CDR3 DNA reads TGTGCCAGCAGCTTAGATTGGGGAGACCCCACAGATACGCAGTATTTT. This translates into CASSLDWGDPTDTQYF.

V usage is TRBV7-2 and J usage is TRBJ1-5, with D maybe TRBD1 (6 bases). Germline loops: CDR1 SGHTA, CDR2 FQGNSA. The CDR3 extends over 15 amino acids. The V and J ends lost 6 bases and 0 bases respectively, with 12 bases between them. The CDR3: CASRQDSDSNQPQHF. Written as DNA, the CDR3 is TGTGCCAGCAGACAGGACAGCGATAGCAATCAGCCCCAGCATTTT.

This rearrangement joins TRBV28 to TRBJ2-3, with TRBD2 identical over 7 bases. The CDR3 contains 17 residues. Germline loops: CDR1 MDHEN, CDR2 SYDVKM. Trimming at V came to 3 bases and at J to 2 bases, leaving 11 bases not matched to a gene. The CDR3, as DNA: TGTGCCAGCAGTTTGTCCCTAGCTAGCGGTCACACAGATACGCAGTATTTT. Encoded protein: CASSLSLASGHTDTQYF.

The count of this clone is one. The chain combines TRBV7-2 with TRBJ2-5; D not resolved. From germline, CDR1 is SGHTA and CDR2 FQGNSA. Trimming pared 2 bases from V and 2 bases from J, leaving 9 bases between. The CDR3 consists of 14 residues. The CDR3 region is CASSLSGLQETQYF. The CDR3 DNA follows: TGTGCCAGCAGCTTATCGGGTCTACAAGAGACCCAGTACTTC.

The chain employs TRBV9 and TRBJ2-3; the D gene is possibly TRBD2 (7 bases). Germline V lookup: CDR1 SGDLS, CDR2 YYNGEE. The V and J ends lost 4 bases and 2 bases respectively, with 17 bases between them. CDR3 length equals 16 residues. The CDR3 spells CASSLGNGGLTDTQYF. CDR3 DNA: TGTGCCAGCAGCCTAGGAAACGGGGGGCTCACAGATACGCAGTATTTT.

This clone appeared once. CDR3 DNA sequence: TGTGCCTGGAGTGCTTTCGTCTCCTATAATTCACCCCTCCACTTT. This sequence encodes CAWSAFVSYNSPLHF. The rearrangement uses TRBV30 and TRBJ1-6; the D is unclear. The CDR3 sequence is 15 residues long. V was cut by 1 base and J by 0 bases, with 7 bases left in between. The germline V gene encodes CDR1 GTSNPN and CDR2 SVGIG (reference sequence). The full variable domain, its missing parts supplied by reference TRBV30 and TRBJ1-6, is SQTIHQWPATLVQPVGSPLSLECTVEGTSNPNLYWYRQAAGRGLQLLFYSVGIGQISSEVPQNLSASRPQDRQFILSSKKLLLSDSGFYLCAWSAFVSYNSPLHFGNGTRLTVT.

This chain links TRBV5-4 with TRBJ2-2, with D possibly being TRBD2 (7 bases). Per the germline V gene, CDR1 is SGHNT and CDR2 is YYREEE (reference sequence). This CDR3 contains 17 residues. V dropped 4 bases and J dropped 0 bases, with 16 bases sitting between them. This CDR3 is CASSLARGATNTGELFF. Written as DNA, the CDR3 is TGTGCCAGCAGCCTCGCACGGGGGGCAACGAACACCGGGGAGCTGTTTTTT.

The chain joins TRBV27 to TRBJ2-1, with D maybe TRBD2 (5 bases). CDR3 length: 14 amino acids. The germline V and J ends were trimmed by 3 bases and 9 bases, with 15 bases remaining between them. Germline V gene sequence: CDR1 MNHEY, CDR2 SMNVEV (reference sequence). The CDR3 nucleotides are TGTGCCAGCAGTTTGGGTGGGAGTCTTGGTGAGCAGTTCTTC. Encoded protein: CASSLGGSLGEQFF.

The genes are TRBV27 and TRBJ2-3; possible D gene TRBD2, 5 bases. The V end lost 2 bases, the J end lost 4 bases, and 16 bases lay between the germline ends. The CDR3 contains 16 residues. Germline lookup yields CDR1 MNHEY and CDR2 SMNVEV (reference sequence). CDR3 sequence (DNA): TGTGCCAGCAGTTTACAGCTAGGGCTAGCTTCAGATACGCAGTATTTT. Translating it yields CASSLQLGLASDTQYF.

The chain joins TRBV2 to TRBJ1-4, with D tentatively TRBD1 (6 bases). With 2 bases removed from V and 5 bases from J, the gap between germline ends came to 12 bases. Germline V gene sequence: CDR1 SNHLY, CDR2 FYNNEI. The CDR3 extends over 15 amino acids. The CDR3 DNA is TGTGCCAGCAGTGAACAGGGGTTAGGGAATGAAAAACTGTTTTTT. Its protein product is CASSEQGLGNEKLFF. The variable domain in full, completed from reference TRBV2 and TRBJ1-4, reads EPEVTQTPSHQVTQMGQEVILRCVPISNHLYFYWYRQILGQKVEFLVSFYNNEISEKSEIFDDQFSVERPDGSNFTLKIRSTKLEDSAMYFCASSEQGLGNEKLFFGSGTQLSVL.

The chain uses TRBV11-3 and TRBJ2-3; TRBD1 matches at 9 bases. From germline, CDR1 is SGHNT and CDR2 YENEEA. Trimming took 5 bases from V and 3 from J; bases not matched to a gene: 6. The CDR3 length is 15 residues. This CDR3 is CASSQLTGGTDTQYF. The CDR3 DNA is TGTGCCAGCAGCCAACTGACAGGGGGGACAGATACGCAGTATTTT.